This TCR beta chain came from a study of Ad26.COV2.S vaccination and SARS-CoV-2 variants listed by TCRdb under 2021. Regarding the research as a whole: Donors in the vaccine arm were drawn from COV1001, a phase I-IIa trial of Ad26.COV2.S in healthy adults that was multicentre, randomized, double-blind and placebo-controlled. Ad26.COV2.S was administered intramuscularly at 5 x 10^10 or 1 x 10^11 viral particles, either as a single shot or as two shots given 56 days apart. TCRbeta repertoire sequencing was used to assess the specificity and breadth of SARS-CoV-2-reactive T cell receptors after Ad26.COV2.S vaccination. The TCR-sequenced set comprised roughly 30 samples: approximately 20 Ad26.COV2.S vaccine recipients, 5 placebo recipients and 8 SARS-CoV-2 convalescent individuals. Trial participants were randomized into five groups of five: low-dose or high-dose Ad26.COV2.S given once or twice, or placebo on both occasions. Investigators remained blinded to trial group allocation during experiments and outcome assessment. General findings and caveats noted by the study authors: The study was not powered for comparison of responses between vaccine doses or regimens. Vaccine and placebo recipients had similar non-spike TCR breadth, a finding consistent with the vaccine containing only spike. It was noted by the authors that total T cell responses may have been underestimated by the TCR breadth and depth analyses. Compared with placebo recipients, Ad26.COV2.S recipients showed higher spike-specific TCR breadth (P = 0.0014). Substantial breadth of spike-specific CD8+ and CD4+ T cell responses was reported after vaccination.

From the cysteine through the phenylalanine, the CDR3 covers 16 amino acids. The sequence is cut down to CDR3 DNA, 48 bases in frame from base 1. The CDR1 and CDR2 encoded by the germline V gene (reference sequence) are SEHNR and FQNEAQ. Trimmed from V: 5 bases; trimmed from J: 4 bases; junction bases lacking a gene match: 8. This specimen's treatment or condition label, interpreted: some 20 received Ad26.COV2.S at low or high dose, single or two shots; five or six received placebo; per-sample allocation not given. For vaccine and placebo recipients, the sequenced repertoires came from samples collected on day 63 after the first injection. Cohort 1b enrolled roughly 25 adults aged 18-55 years at a single site in Boston, USA, between 29 July and 7 August 2020. As a vaccine, Ad26.COV2.S was a replication-incompetent adenovirus type 26 vector that expressed a prefusion-stabilized SARS-CoV-2 spike protein derived from the original Wuhan strain.

In regard to this clone: There is no known antigen for this receptor. Qualities for individual bases were not recorded, and no much larger clone is one base off.

The immunoSEQ Assay was used to sequence TCRbeta CDR3 regions. After extraction, genomic DNA underwent amplification by bias-controlled multiplex PCR, followed by high-throughput sequencing. On the authors' methods: To quantify the absolute abundance of every unique TCRbeta CDR3 region, sequences were collapsed and filtered. T cell fraction was estimated by normalizing TCRbeta template counts to usable DNA, with usable DNA measured through amplification of reference genes found in all nucleated cells. Repertoire TCRs were annotated as SARS-CoV-2-specific when V gene, CDR3 amino acid sequence and J gene were exactly matched to a known reactive TCR set. The reference SARS-CoV-2 TCR set was obtained from MIRA and was filtered for enrichment in COVID-19-positive ImmuneCODE repertoires, whereby public or cross-reactive TCRs were removed. Based on the MIRA antigens, annotated TCRs were further analysed at the level of specific ORF or position within ORF. Breadth was defined as the number of annotated unique rearrangements divided by the total number of unique productive rearrangements, and depth was defined as the summed frequency of the annotated unique rearrangements. TCR breadth was compared between groups using two-sided Wilcoxon rank-sum tests. Not all clones reach the TCRdb copy of this immuneACCESS table, which keeps in-frame sequences only. Checked studies attribute under half of the gap to unresolved V genes and leave the rest unexplained. From that table come the V and J calls and clone size; the DNA was used to work out D and trimming. The sample table holds 200,000 to 250,000 clones, of which over 75% were seen once. The ten largest clonotypes hold about 11% of the sample.

The material was peripheral blood, obtained in a trial of Ad26.COV2.S vaccine versus placebo. The chain links TRBV7-9 with TRBJ1-5; a stretch of 10 junction bases matches TRBD1. This TCR was recovered from a person aged 18-65 years who received the Ad26.COV2.S COVID-19 vaccine or a placebo. The bases read TGTGCCAGCAGCATCGGACAGGGGGGCTCAAATCAGCCCCAGCATTTT. Protein translation: CASSIGQGGSNQPQHF.